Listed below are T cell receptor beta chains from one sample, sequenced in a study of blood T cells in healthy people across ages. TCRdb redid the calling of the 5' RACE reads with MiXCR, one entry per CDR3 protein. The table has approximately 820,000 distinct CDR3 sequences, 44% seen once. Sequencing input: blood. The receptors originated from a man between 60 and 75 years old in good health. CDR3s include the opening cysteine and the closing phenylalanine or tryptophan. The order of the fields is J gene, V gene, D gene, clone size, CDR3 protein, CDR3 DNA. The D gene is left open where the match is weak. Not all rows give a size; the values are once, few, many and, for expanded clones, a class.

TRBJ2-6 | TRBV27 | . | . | CASSPYRAGANVLTF | TGTGCCAGCAGTCCCTACAGGGCTGGGGCCAACGTCCTGACTTTC
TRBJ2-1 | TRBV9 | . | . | CASSVGWQSYEQFF | TGTGCCAGCAGCGTAGGCTGGCAGTCCTACGAGCAGTTCTTC
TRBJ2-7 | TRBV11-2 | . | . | CASRFGPEQYF | TGTGCCAGCAGGTTCGGTCCCGAGCAGTACTTC
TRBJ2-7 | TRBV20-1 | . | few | CSASEGGIGYEQYF | TGCAGTGCTAGTGAGGGGGGGATAGGCTACGAGCAGTACTTC
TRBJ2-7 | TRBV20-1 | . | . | CSAMGQAPYEQYF | TGCAGTGCTATGGGCCAGGCCCCCTACGAGCAGTACTTC
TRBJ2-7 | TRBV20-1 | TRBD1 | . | CGASYRGSYEQYF | TGCGGTGCTAGTTACAGGGGGTCCTACGAGCAGTACTTC
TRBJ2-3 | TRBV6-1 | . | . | CASSGDSGFTWGDTQYF | TGTGCCAGCAGTGGAGACTCGGGTTTTACCTGGGGGGATACGCAGTATTTT
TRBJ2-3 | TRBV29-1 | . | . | CSVGHLTDTQYF | TGCAGCGTTGGCCACCTGACAGATACGCAGTATTTT
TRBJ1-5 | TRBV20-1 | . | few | CSARGQFLTPWGQPQHF | TGCAGTGCTAGAGGGCAATTTCTTACACCGTGGGGTCAGCCCCAGCATTTT
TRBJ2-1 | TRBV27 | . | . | CASSLRSRDGNEQFF | TGTGCCAGCAGTTTACGTAGCAGGGATGGGAATGAGCAGTTCTTC
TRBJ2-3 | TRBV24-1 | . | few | CATSDNFGDTQYF | TGTGCCACCAGTGACAACTTTGGGGATACGCAGTATTTT
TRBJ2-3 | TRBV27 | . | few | CASKRITSTDTQYF | TGTGCCAGCAAACGGATTACTAGCACAGATACGCAGTATTTT
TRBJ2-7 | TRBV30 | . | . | CAWSMFWRGYEQYF | TGTGCCTGGAGCATGTTTTGGAGGGGCTACGAGCAGTACTTC
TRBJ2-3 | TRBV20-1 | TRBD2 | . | CSGPTSGAPDTQYF | TGCAGTGGCCCGACTAGCGGGGCCCCGGATACGCAGTATTTT
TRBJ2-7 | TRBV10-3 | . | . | CATSSSVYEQYF | TGTGCCACCAGTAGTTCTGTCTACGAGCAGTACTTC
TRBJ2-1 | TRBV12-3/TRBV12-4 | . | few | CASTIGGLGYNEQFF | TGTGCCAGCACCATTGGGGGTTTGGGATACAATGAGCAGTTCTTC
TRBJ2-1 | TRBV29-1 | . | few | CSVGRGTLYNEQFF | TGCAGCGTTGGCAGGGGCACGCTCTACAATGAGCAGTTCTTC
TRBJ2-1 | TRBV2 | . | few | CASSNLAEAIRNEQFF | TGTGCCAGCAGTAATCTCGCCGAGGCTATAAGGAATGAGCAGTTCTTC
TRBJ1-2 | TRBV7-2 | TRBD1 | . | CASSLPDRPNYGYTF | TGTGCCAGCAGCCTCCCGGACAGGCCAAACTATGGCTACACCTTC
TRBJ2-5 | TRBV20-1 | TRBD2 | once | CNAGLAGTQETQYF | TGCAATGCAGGACTAGCGGGGACCCAAGAGACCCAGTACTTC
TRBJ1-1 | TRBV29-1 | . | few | CSVTRAGEAFF | TGCAGCGTTACCAGGGCGGGTGAAGCTTTCTTT
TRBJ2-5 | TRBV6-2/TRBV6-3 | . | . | CASSDVGAGQETQYF | TGTGCCAGCAGTGACGTCGGGGCGGGACAAGAGACCCAGTACTTC
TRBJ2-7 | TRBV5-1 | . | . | CASSKGGGSYNEQYF | TGCGCCAGCAGCAAAGGCGGGGGCTCCTACAACGAGCAGTACTTC
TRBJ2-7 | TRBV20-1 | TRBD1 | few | CSARGGQGADEQYF | TGCAGTGCTCGAGGGGGACAGGGGGCGGACGAGCAGTACTTC
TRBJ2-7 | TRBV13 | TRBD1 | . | CASSPGTGGLEQYF | TGTGCCAGCAGCCCTGGGACAGGGGGCCTCGAGCAGTACTTC
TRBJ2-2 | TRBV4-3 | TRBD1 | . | CASSSKVGQGTGELFF | TGCGCCAGCAGCTCGAAGGTCGGACAGGGGACCGGGGAGCTGTTTTTT
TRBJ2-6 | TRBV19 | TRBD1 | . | CASSRGTASGANVLTF | TGTGCCAGTAGTAGGGGGACAGCCTCTGGGGCCAACGTCCTGACTTTC
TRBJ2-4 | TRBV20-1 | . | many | CSATGAWGAKNIQYF | TGCAGTGCTACGGGGGCGTGGGGAGCCAAAAACATTCAGTACTTC
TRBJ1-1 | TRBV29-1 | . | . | CSVQRTENTEAFF | TGCAGCGTGCAACGGACAGAGAACACTGAAGCTTTCTTT
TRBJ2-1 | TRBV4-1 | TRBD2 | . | CASSLGLAGGLRYNEQFF | TGCGCCAGCAGCCTGGGACTAGCGGGGGGCCTCAGATACAATGAGCAGTTCTTC
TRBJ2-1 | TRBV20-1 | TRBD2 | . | CSARDASSGGNEQFF | TGCAGTGCTAGAGATGCGTCTAGCGGGGGGAATGAGCAGTTCTTC
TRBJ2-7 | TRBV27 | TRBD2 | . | CASSSWTSGTYEQYF | TGTGCCAGCAGTTCCTGGACTAGCGGTACCTACGAGCAGTACTTC
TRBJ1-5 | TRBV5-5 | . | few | CASSLEGRPNQPQHF | TGTGCCAGCAGCTTGGAAGGGCGCCCCAATCAGCCCCAGCATTTT
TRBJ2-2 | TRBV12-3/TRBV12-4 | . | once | CASSFRLAVTGELFF | TGTGCCAGCAGTTTCCGACTCGCGGTGACCGGGGAGCTGTTTTTT
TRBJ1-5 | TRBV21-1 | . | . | CASSKSNCQGGNQPQHF | TGTGCCAGCAGCAAGAGTAACTGCCAGGGAGGCAATCAGCCCCAGCATTTT
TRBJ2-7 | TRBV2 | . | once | CASSGMGMGHEQYF | TGTGCCAGCAGTGGGATGGGAATGGGCCACGAGCAGTACTTC
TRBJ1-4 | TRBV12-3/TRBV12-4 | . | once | CASSPDLGQKLFF | TGTGCCAGCAGTCCCGACCTGGGGCAAAAACTGTTTTTT
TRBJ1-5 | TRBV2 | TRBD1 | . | CASSTGQGDQPQHF | TGTGCCAGCAGTACCGGACAGGGTGATCAGCCCCAGCATTTT
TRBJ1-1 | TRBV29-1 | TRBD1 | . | CSVVIVGQGPTEAFF | TGCAGCGTTGTGATCGTAGGACAGGGGCCCACTGAAGCTTTCTTT
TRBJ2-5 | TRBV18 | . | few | CASSPVGNQETQYF | TGTGCCAGCTCACCTGTTGGCAACCAAGAGACCCAGTACTTC
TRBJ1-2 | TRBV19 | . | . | CASSKWQGLSGYTF | TGTGCCAGTAGTAAGTGGCAGGGACTAAGCGGCTACACCTTC
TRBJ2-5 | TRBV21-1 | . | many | CASTLGSAAQYF | TGTGCCAGCACCCTGGGGAGCGCGGCCCAGTACTTC
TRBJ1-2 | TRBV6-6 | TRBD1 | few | CASRVQGQVGYTF | TGTGCCAGCAGGGTACAGGGGCAGGTTGGCTACACCTTC
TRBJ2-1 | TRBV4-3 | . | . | CASSQEGGGDNEQFF | TGCGCCAGCAGCCAAGAGGGGGGGGGCGACAATGAGCAGTTCTTC
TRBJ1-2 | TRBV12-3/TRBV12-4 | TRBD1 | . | CASSFDRGLYGYTF | TGTGCCAGCAGTTTTGACAGGGGGCTCTATGGCTACACCTTC
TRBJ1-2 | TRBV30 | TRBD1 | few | CAWSVQVYRGRFYGYTF | TGTGCCTGGAGTGTACAAGTGTACAGGGGAAGGTTCTATGGCTACACCTTC
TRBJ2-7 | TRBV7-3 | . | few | CASSGHLGGEQYF | TGTGCCAGCAGCGGCCATCTAGGGGGCGAGCAGTACTTC
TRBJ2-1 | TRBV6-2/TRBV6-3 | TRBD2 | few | CASSTGTRDFDEQFF | TGTGCCAGCTCGACCGGGACTAGGGACTTCGATGAGCAGTTCTTC
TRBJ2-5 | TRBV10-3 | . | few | CAISGTGTPLREQYF | TGTGCCATCAGTGGCACAGGAACCCCCCTGAGGGAGCAGTACTTC
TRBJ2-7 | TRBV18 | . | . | CASSRGGDRSYEQYF | TGTGCCAGCTCAAGAGGGGGGGACCGCTCCTACGAGCAGTACTTC
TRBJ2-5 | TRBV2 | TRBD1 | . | CASSQDRAQETQYF | TGTGCCAGCAGTCAGGACAGGGCACAAGAGACCCAGTACTTC
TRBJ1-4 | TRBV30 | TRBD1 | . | CAWSRGLNEKLFF | TGTGCCTGGAGCAGGGGGCTAAACGAAAAACTGTTTTTT